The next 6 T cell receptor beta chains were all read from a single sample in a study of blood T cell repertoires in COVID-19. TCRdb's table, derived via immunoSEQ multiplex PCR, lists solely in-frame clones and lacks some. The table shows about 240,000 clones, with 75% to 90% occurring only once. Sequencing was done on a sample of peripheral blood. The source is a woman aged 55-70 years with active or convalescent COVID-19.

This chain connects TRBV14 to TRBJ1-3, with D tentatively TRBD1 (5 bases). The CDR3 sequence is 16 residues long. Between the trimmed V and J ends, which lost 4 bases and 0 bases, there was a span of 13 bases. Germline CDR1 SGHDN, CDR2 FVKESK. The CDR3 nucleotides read TGTGCCAGCAGCCGAAGAGCAGGGCCCTCTGGAAACACCATATATTTT. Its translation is CASSRRAGPSGNTIYF.

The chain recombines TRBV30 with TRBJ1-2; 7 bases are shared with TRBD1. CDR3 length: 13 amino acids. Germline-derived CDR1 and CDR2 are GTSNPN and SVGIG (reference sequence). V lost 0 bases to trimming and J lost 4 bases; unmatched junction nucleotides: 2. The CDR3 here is CAWSVGDSYGYTF. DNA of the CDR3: TGTGCCTGGAGTGTTGGGGACAGCTATGGCTACACCTTC.

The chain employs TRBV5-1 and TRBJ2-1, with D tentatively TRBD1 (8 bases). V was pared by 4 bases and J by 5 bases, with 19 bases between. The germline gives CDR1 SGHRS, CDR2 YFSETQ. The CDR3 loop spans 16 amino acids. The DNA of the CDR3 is TGCGCCAGCAGCCTCCTCGGACAGGGAGGGAACAATGAGCAGTTCTTC. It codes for CASSLLGQGGNNEQFF.

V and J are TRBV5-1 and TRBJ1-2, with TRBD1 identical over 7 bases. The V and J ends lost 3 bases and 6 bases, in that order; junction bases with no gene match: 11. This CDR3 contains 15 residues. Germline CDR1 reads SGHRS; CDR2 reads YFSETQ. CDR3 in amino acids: CASSSTGDLWDGYTF. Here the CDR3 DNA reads TGCGCCAGCAGCTCTACAGGGGACCTGTGGGATGGCTACACCTTC.

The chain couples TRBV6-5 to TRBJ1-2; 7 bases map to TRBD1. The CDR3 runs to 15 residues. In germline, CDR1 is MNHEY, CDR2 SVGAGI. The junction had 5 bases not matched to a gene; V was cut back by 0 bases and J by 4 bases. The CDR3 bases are TGTGCCAGCAGTTACTCGAGGGACAGCTTCTATGGCTACACCTTC. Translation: CASSYSRDSFYGYTF.

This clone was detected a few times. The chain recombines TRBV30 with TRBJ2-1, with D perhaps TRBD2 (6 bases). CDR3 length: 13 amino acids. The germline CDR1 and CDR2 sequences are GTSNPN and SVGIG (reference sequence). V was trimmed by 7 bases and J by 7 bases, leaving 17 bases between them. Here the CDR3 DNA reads TGTGCCTCCCTCGGAGGGCCTTTGAATGAGCAGTTCTTC. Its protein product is CASLGGPLNEQFF.